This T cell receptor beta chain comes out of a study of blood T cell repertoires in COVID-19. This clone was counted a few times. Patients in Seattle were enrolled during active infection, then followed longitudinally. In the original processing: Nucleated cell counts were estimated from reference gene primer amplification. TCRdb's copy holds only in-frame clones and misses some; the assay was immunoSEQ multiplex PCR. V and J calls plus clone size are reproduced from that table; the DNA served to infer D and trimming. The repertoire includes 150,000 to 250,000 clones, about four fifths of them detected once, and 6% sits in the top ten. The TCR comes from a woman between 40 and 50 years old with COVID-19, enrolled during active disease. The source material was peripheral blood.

CDR3 sequence (DNA): TGTGCCAGCAGCTGGATCGCCGGGACAGTAAGCAATGAGCAGTTCTTC. It encodes CASSWIAGTVSNEQFF. This chain joins TRBV7-2 and TRBJ2-1; TRBD1 aligns across 7 bases. Germline V gives CDR1 SGHTA, CDR2 FQGNSA. The CDR3 spans 16 residues. After removal of 4 bases from V and 6 bases from J, the junction contained 12 bases not matched to a gene.